This note documents a single T cell receptor (beta chain) sequence. What it binds is not known. Receiving focal radiation plus CTLA-4 blockade with ipilimumab were patients who had chemo-refractory metastatic non-small-cell lung cancer. The sample comes from a study of radiotherapy plus CTLA-4 blockade in lung cancer. Study summary: Across the patients, objective responses occurred in more than 15%, and disease control in roughly 31%.

Whole-study findings and limits: Radiotherapy with ipilimumab was followed by blood expansion of tumor-derived clones.

Here immunoSEQ multiplex PCR was the method, and the copy in TCRdb shows in-frame clones only, minus some. The data show tens of thousands of clones, with about three quarters seen just once and more than 3.5% held by the top ten. Sequencing was performed on peripheral blood, taken from a patient treated with radiotherapy plus ipilimumab. The TCR comes from a human donor with non-small cell lung cancer who had stable disease on radiotherapy plus ipilimumab.

The DNA of the CDR3 is TGCGCCAGCAGTGGTGAGTGGGGCTACAATGAGCAGTTCTTC. Residues: CASSGEWGYNEQFF. The chain joins TRBV23-1 to TRBJ2-1; D not certain. TRBV23-1 is designated an ORF whose function remains uncertain. The V end lost 5 bases, the J end lost 3 bases, and 11 bases lay between the germline ends. The CDR3 covers 14 residues.